These T cell receptor beta chains were read from a single sample in a study of neoadjuvant anti-PD-1 for oral cavity cancer. Data came from immunoSEQ multiplex PCR; TCRdb stores just in-frame clones and leaves some out. The table includes 84,000 or so clones, approximately 80% detected once. The material was PBMCs, obtained before nivolumab (anti-PD-1) treatment. Receptor source: a person aged 35-79 years with oral cavity squamous cell carcinoma. The CDR3 runs from the conserved cysteine through the conserved F or W. A D gene is named only where the DNA matches it firmly. Clone sizes are given selectively: once, few, many, or a class where the clone is expanded.

j_gene: TRBJ1-5
abundance: .
v_gene: TRBV2
d_gene: .
CDR3nt: TGTGCCAGCAGCGGGGTTTTGGGTAGCAATCAGCCCCAGCATTTT
CDR3aa: CASSGVLGSNQPQHF

j_gene: TRBJ2-7
abundance: .
v_gene: TRBV27
d_gene: .
CDR3nt: TGTGCCAGCAGTTTATCGCTTCGGCTAGATAACGAGCAGTACTTC
CDR3aa: CASSLSLRLDNEQYF

j_gene: TRBJ1-2
abundance: .
v_gene: TRBV20-1
d_gene: .
CDR3nt: TGCAGTGCCCAGACAATCCATGGCTACACCTTC
CDR3aa: CSAQTIHGYTF

j_gene: TRBJ2-3
abundance: few
v_gene: TRBV6-5
d_gene: .
CDR3nt: TGTGCCAGCAGTACGCCCGGAGATACGCAGTATTTT
CDR3aa: CASSTPGDTQYF

j_gene: TRBJ2-1
abundance: .
v_gene: TRBV6-5
d_gene: .
CDR3nt: TGTGCCAGCAGTTATAGGGGGGAGGGCTACAATGAGCAGTTCTTC
CDR3aa: CASSYRGEGYNEQFF

j_gene: TRBJ1-4
abundance: few
v_gene: TRBV11-2
d_gene: .
CDR3nt: TGTGCCAGCAGCTCACTCCCGGGAGGGCCCGAAAAACTGTTTTTT
CDR3aa: CASSSLPGGPEKLFF

j_gene: TRBJ2-1
abundance: .
v_gene: TRBV28
d_gene: .
CDR3nt: TGTGCCAGCAGTTTACTCGGGCGTCTCGATGAGCAGTTCTTC
CDR3aa: CASSLLGRLDEQFF

j_gene: TRBJ2-3
abundance: .
v_gene: TRBV21-1
d_gene: .
CDR3nt: TGTGCCAGCAGTGCGACCTGGACAGGAATCAATACAGATACGCAGTATTTT
CDR3aa: CASSATWTGINTDTQYF

j_gene: TRBJ1-3
abundance: .
v_gene: TRBV10-3
d_gene: TRBD1
CDR3nt: TGTGCCATCAGTGAGAGACAGGGGCCAAACACCATATATTTT
CDR3aa: CAISERQGPNTIYF

j_gene: TRBJ2-3
abundance: once
v_gene: TRBV27
d_gene: .
CDR3nt: TGTGCCAGCAGTTTTTCTCCTCTCACAGATACGCAGTATTTT
CDR3aa: CASSFSPLTDTQYF

j_gene: TRBJ1-5
abundance: .
v_gene: TRBV6-1
d_gene: .
CDR3nt: TGTGCCAGCAGTGCGCTAGGCGAATCTAGCAATCAGCCCCAGCATTTT
CDR3aa: CASSALGESSNQPQHF

j_gene: TRBJ2-1
abundance: .
v_gene: TRBV12-2
d_gene: .
CDR3nt: TGTGCAAGTCGCTTAGGGACTAGCGGGAAAGCGTTCTTC
CDR3aa: CASRLGTSGKAFF

j_gene: TRBJ2-1
abundance: .
v_gene: TRBV19
d_gene: TRBD1
CDR3nt: TGTGCCAGTAGGTGGGGACAGGGGATCTACAATGAGCAGTTCTTC
CDR3aa: CASRWGQGIYNEQFF

j_gene: TRBJ2-6
abundance: .
v_gene: TRBV19
d_gene: .
CDR3nt: TGTGCCAGTAGCGTGGAAGGGGCCAACGTCCTGACTTTC
CDR3aa: CASSVEGANVLTF

j_gene: TRBJ2-7
abundance: .
v_gene: TRBV5-1
d_gene: TRBD2
CDR3nt: TGCGCCAGCAGCTTGGCCCCGGCTAGCGGGATCTACGAGCAGTACTTC
CDR3aa: CASSLAPASGIYEQYF

j_gene: TRBJ2-3
abundance: .
v_gene: TRBV11-3
d_gene: .
CDR3nt: TGTGCCAGCAGCCCCAGGGGAAGGGATACGCAGTATTTT
CDR3aa: CASSPRGRDTQYF